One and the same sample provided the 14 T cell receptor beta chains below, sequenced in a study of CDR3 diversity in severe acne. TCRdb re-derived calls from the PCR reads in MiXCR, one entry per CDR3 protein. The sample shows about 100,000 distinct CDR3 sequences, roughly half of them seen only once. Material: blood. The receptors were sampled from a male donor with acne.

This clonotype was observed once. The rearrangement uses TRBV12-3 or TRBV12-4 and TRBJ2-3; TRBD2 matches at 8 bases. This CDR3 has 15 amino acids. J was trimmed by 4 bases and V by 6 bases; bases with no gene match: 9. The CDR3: CASSRTSSYPDTQYF. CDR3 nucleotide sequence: TGTGCCAGCAGCCGGACTAGCAGTTATCCAGATACGCAGTATTTT.

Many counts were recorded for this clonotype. The CDR3 DNA follows: TGTGCCAGCAGCTTAGACAGGGACACTGAAGCTTTCTTT. Residues: CASSLDRDTEAFF. The chain carries TRBV7-9 and TRBJ1-1, with D tentatively TRBD1 (6 bases). V was clipped by 1 base and J by 3 bases, with 6 bases between them. Germline CDR1 reads SEHNR; CDR2 reads FQNEAQ (reference sequence). CDR3 length: 13 amino acids.

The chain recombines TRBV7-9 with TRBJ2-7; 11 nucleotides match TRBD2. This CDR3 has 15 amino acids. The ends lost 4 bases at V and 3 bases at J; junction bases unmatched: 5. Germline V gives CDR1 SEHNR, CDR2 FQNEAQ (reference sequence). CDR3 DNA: TGTGCCAGCAGCTATAGCGGGAGGGCCGTCTACGAGCAGTACTTC. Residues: CASSYSGRAVYEQYF. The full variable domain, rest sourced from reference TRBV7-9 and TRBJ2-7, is DTGVSQNPRHKITKRGQNVTFRCDPISEHNRLYWYRQTLGQGPEFLTYFQNEAQLEKSRLLSDRFSAERPKGSFSTLEIQRTEQGDSAMYLCASSYSGRAVYEQYFGPGTRLTVT.

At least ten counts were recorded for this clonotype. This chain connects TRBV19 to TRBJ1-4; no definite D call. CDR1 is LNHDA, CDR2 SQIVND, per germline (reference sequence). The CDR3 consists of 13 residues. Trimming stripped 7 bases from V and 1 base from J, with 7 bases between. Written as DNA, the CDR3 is TGTGCCAGTAAGGGCAGAACTAATGAAAAACTGTTTTTT. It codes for CASKGRTNEKLFF.

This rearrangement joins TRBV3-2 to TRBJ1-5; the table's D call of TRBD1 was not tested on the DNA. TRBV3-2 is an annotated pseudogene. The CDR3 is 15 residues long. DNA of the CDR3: TGTGCCAGCAGCCCAACCGGGACCCCGGGTAAGCCCCAGCATTTT. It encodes CASSPTGTPGKPQHF.

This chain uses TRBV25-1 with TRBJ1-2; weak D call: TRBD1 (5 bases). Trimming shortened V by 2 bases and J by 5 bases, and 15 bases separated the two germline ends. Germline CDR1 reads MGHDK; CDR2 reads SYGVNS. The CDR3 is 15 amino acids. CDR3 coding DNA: TGTGCCAGCAGTGAAATTGGGGGGACGGGGTATGGCTACACCTTC. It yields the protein CASSEIGGTGYGYTF.

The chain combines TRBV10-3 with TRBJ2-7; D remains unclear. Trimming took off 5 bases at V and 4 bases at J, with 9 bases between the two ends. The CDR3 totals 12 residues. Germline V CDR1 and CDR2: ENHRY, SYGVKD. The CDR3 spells CAISFEGYEQYF. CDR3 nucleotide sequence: TGTGCCATCAGTTTTGAAGGGTACGAGCAGTACTTC.

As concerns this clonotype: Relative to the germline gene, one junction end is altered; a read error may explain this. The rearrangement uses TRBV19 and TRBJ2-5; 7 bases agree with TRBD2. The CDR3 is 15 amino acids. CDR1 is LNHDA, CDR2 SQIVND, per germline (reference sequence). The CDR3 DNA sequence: TGTGCCAGTGGTATAAGTTTGGGGAGGGCCGAGACCCAGTACTTC. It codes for CASGISLGRAETQYF.

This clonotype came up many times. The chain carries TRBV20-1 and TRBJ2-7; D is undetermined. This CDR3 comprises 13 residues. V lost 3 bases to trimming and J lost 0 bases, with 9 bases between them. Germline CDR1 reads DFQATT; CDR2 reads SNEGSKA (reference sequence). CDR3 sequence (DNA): TGCAGTGCTAGTAGGCAGAGCTCCTACGAGCAGTACGTC. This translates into CSASRQSSYEQYV.

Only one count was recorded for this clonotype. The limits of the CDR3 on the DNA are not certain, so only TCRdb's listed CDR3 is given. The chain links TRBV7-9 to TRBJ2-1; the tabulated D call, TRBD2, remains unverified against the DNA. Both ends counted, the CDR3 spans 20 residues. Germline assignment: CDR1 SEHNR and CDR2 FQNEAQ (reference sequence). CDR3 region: CASSFYICSAPTSEANEQFF.

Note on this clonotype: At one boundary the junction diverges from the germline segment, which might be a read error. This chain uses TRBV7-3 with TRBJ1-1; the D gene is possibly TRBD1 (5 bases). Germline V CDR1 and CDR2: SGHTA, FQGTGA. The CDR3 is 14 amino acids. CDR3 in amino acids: CASCLTGMNTEAFF. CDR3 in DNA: TGTGCCAGCTGCTTAACAGGAATGAACACTGAAGCTTTCTTT.

CDR3 protein: CASSEGANVLTF. The CDR3 region has the DNA TGTGCCAGCAGCGAGGGGGCCAACGTCCTGACTTTC. The V gene is TRBV7-9, the J gene TRBJ2-6; D call uncertain. Looked up from germline, CDR1 is SEHNR and CDR2 is FQNEAQ (reference sequence). The CDR3 has 12 residues. V dropped 5 bases and J dropped 4 bases, with 3 bases sitting between them.

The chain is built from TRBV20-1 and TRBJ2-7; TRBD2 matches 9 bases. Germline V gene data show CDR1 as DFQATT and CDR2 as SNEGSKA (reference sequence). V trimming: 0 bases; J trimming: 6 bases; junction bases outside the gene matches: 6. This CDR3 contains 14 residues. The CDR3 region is CSARDVTSGPEQYF. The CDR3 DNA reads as TGCAGTGCTAGAGATGTAACTAGCGGGCCCGAGCAGTACTTC.

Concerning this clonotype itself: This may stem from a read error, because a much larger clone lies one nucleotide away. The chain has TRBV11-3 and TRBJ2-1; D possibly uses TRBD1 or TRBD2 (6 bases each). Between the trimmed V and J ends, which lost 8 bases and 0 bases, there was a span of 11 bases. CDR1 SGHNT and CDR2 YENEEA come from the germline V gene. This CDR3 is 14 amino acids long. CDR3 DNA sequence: TGTGCCAGCTCAGAGGGGGGCTCCTACAATGAGCAGTTCTTC. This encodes CASSEGGSYNEQFF.